One sample yielded the 18 T cell receptor beta chains listed below, sequenced in a study of cytomegalovirus exposure and HLA in healthy donors. Primers for the PCR totalled 60 Vbeta and 13 Jbeta. Sequencing was performed with immunoSEQ multiplex PCR; in TCRdb, only in-frame clones are kept and a portion is missing. The sample records over 150,000 clones, around 82% being singletons. The sequencing input was PBMCs. These receptors originate from a woman aged 40 to 49 in good health and CMV-seropositive.

This clone was found once. The chain combines TRBV6-5 with TRBJ1-1; tentatively, D is TRBD1 (6 bases). The V gene's germline CDR1 is MNHEY and CDR2 SVGAGI. CDR3 length: 14 residues. V dropped 5 bases and J dropped 1 base, with 11 bases sitting between them. CDR3 DNA: TGTGCCAGCAGTCGTACAGGGCCGAACACTGAAGCTTTCTTT. Translation: CASSRTGPNTEAFF.

The genes are TRBV18 and TRBJ2-7; D is uncertain. Germline-derived CDR1 and CDR2 are KGHSH and LQKENI. Between the trimmed V and J ends, which lost 5 bases and 6 bases, there was a span of 11 bases. CDR3 length: 12 residues. CDR3 loop: CASSADSREQYF. Here the CDR3 DNA reads TGTGCCAGCTCAGCCGACTCTCGCGAGCAGTACTTC.

The rearrangement links TRBV5-1 to TRBJ1-2; perhaps TRBD1 as D (5 bases). Trimming cost V 3 bases and J 4 bases, with 13 bases left between them. CDR1 and CDR2 (germline): SGHRS, YFSETQ. CDR3 size: 14 residues. The CDR3 coding sequence is TGCGCCAGCAGCTGGGAGGGGAACGGCTATGGCTACACCTTC. It specifies CASSWEGNGYGYTF. Drawing the rest from reference TRBV5-1 and TRBJ1-2, the complete variable domain is KAGVTQTPRYLIKTRGQQVTLSCSPISGHRSVSWYQQTPGQGLQFLFEYFSETQRNKGNFPGRFSGRQFSNSRSEMNVSTLELGDSALYLCASSWEGNGYGYTFGSGTRLTVV.

This chain joins TRBV29-1 and TRBJ1-1, with D possibly matching TRBD1 (6 bases). Trimming pared 0 bases from V and 11 bases from J, leaving 19 bases between. Germline CDR1 and CDR2: SQVTM and ANQGSEA. The CDR3 runs to 14 residues. CDR3 nucleotides: TGCAGCGTTGAAGATGTGGTCGCAGGGGAATCGGCTTTCTTT. This translates into CSVEDVVAGESAFF. The full variable domain, with the rest looked up from reference TRBV29-1 and TRBJ1-1, is SAVISQKPSRDICQRGTSLTIQCQVDSQVTMMFWYRQQPGQSLTLIATANQGSEATYESGFVIDKFPISRPNLTFSTLTVSNMSPEDSSIYLCSVEDVVAGESAFFGQGTRLTVV.

The chain combines TRBV10-2 with TRBJ1-1; D is unresolved. The CDR3 runs 11 residues. Trimming stripped 7 bases from V and 3 bases from J, with 6 bases between. The germline CDR1 and CDR2 sequences are WSHSY and SAAADI. The CDR3 sequence is CASTVDTEAFF. In DNA form, the CDR3 reads TGCGCCAGCACAGTTGACACTGAAGCTTTCTTT.

The gene calls are TRBV28 and TRBJ2-7; TRBD2 matches 8 bases. The CDR3 sequence is 16 residues long. V lost 10 bases to trimming and J lost 7 bases; unmatched junction nucleotides: 21. CDR1 and CDR2 (germline): MDHEN, SYDVKM. As DNA, the CDR3 is TGTGCCAACGAGTTTGAAGGCGGGAGGCCCTTCGGGGAGCAGTACTTC. Translated, it gives CANEFEGGRPFGEQYF.

The chain couples TRBV27 to TRBJ1-1; 8 positions agree with TRBD1. The CDR3 is made up of 13 amino acids. Germline CDR1 and CDR2: MNHEY and SMNVEV (reference sequence). J lost 7 bases, V lost 5 bases, and 6 bases had no gene match. In DNA, the CDR3 is TGTGCCAGCAGTCGGACAGGGACCTTTGAAGCTTTCTTT. Its protein is CASSRTGTFEAFF.

V usage is TRBV2 and J usage is TRBJ2-3, with 9 nucleotides matching TRBD1. CDR3 size: 15 residues. Germline V CDR1 and CDR2: SNHLY, FYNNEI. Trimming removed 6 bases from V and 0 bases from J; junction bases left unmatched: 4. The CDR3 DNA follows: TGTGCCAGCAGCGGAGGACAGGGGAGCACAGATACGCAGTATTTT. Protein: CASSGGQGSTDTQYF.

The chain recombines TRBV5-6 with TRBJ1-2; the match to TRBD1 covers 7 bases. Germline V gene lookup returns CDR1 SGHDT and CDR2 YYEEEE. V lost 0 bases and J lost 7; bases outside the gene matches: 3. This CDR3 has 13 amino acids. CDR3 bases: TGTGCCAGCAGCTTGGTAGGGGGCGCTGGCTACACCTTC. Its translation: CASSLVGGAGYTF.

Only one count was recorded for this clone. The rearrangement uses TRBV14 and TRBJ2-2; 14 nucleotides match TRBD2. CDR1 and CDR2 (germline): SGHDN, FVKESK. Trimming cost V 4 bases and J 2 bases; bases outside gene matches: 6. The CDR3 is 18 amino acids. CDR3 nucleotide sequence: TGTGCCAGCAGCCGCGGGACTAGCGGGAGATATAACACCGGGGAGCTGTTTTTT. Its translation is CASSRGTSGRYNTGELFF.

This clone was observed once. This sequence joins TRBV10-2 and TRBJ2-5; 7 nucleotides align to TRBD1. The assigned J gene may be wrong: the sequence end matches TRBJ2-7 better. This CDR3 contains 12 residues. The V gene's germline CDR1 is WSHSY and CDR2 SAAADI. The DNA for the CDR3 is TGCGCCAGCAGTGGACAGGGCTACGAGCAGTACTTC. Its translation is CASSGQGYEQYF.

The genes are TRBV6-5 and TRBJ2-3, with 7 bases matching TRBD2. Trimming at V came to 8 bases and at J to 5 bases, leaving 13 bases not matched to a gene. This CDR3 contains 15 residues. Per the germline V gene, CDR1 is MNHEY and CDR2 is SVGAGI. CDR3 sequence reads: CASGEGRAAVDTQYF. The CDR3 DNA is TGTGCCAGCGGGGAAGGGAGGGCCGCGGTAGATACGCAGTATTTT.

This clone was detected a few times. The V call is TRBV7-2, the J call TRBJ1-5; weak D call: TRBD1 (5 bases). V lost 1 base and J 6 bases, leaving 10 bases between the germline ends. The CDR3 runs 14 residues. Germline loops: CDR1 SGHTA, CDR2 FQGNSA. The CDR3 DNA is TGTGCCAGCAGCTTAGAACCAGGGTTTCAGCCCCAGCATTTT. Its translation is CASSLEPGFQPQHF.

The chain couples TRBV27 to TRBJ1-1, with 8 bases that match TRBD1. V lost 6 bases to trimming and J lost 2 bases; unmatched junction nucleotides: 5. This CDR3 is built from 14 residues. Germline-derived CDR1 and CDR2 are MNHEY and SMNVEV (reference sequence). Here the CDR3 reads CASSPRGRNTEAFF. As DNA, the CDR3 is TGTGCCAGCAGCCCCAGGGGGCGAAACACTGAAGCTTTCTTT.

Regarding this clone: Other DNA sequences in the sample encode the same CDR3. This chain links TRBV7-3 with TRBJ2-3; 7 bases fit TRBD2. This CDR3 spans 14 amino acids. V shed 5 bases and J 2 bases; nucleotides not matched to a gene: 4. Germline CDR1 and CDR2: SGHTA and FQGTGA. This CDR3 is CASSGGGFTDTQYF. The CDR3 coding sequence is TGTGCCAGCAGCGGGGGGGGTTTCACAGATACGCAGTATTTT.

The chain joins TRBV15 to TRBJ2-7; 8 bases map to TRBD2. The CDR3 extends over 18 amino acids. Trimming cost V 1 base and J 2 bases; bases outside gene matches: 13. Germline lookup yields CDR1 LNHNV and CDR2 YYDKDF (reference sequence). As DNA, the CDR3 is TGTGCCACCAGCAGAGTCAGCGGGGGTACCCTTTTCCCCTACGAGCAGTACTTC. Its protein product is CATSRVSGGTLFPYEQYF. Together with reference TRBV15 and TRBJ2-7, the CDR3 gives the full variable domain: DAMVIQNPRYQVTQFGKPVTLSCSQTLNHNVMYWYQQKSSQAPKLLFHYYDKDFNNEADTPDNFQSRRPNTSFCFLDIRSPGLGDTAMYLCATSRVSGGTLFPYEQYFGPGTRLTVT.

The chain is built from TRBV28 and TRBJ1-5; no firm D call. The CDR3 covers 14 residues. Looked up from germline, CDR1 is MDHEN and CDR2 is SYDVKM. Trimming shortened V by 2 bases and J by 3 bases, and 8 bases separated the two germline ends. The DNA for the CDR3 is TGTGCCAGCAGTTTAGCACTCTTCAATCAGCCCCAGCATTTT. It codes for CASSLALFNQPQHF.

The chain is built from TRBV29-1 and TRBJ2-1; no clear D. CDR1 and CDR2 from the germline V gene are SQVTM and ANQGSEA. The CDR3 loop spans 10 amino acids. V gave up 4 bases and J gave up 10 bases, with 8 bases separating them. CDR3 amino acids: CSVGAYEQFF. CDR3 nucleotide sequence: TGCAGCGTTGGCGCATACGAGCAGTTCTTC.